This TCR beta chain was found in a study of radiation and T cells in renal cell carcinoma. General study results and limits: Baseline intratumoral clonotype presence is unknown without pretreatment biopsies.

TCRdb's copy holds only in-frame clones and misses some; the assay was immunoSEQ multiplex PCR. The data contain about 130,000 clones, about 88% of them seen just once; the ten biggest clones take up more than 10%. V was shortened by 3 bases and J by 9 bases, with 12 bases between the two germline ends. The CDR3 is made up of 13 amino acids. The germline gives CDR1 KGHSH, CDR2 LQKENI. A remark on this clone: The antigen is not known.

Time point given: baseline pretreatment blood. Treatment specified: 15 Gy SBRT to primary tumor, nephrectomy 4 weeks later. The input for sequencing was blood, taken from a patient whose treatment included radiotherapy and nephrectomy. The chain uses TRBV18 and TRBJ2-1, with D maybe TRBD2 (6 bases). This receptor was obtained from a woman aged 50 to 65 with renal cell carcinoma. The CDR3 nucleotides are TGTGCCAGCTCACCTCAGGAGGGGATTGAGCAGTTCTTC. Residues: CASSPQEGIEQFF.